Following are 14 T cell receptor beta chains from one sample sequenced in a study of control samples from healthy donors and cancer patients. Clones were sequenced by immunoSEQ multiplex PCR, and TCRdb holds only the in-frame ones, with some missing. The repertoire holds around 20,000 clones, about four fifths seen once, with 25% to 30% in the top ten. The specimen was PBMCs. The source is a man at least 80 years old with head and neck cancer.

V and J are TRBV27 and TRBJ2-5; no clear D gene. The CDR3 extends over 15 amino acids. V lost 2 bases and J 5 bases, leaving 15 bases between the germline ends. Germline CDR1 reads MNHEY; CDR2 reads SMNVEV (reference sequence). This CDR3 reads CASSLTEGREETQYF. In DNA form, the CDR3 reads TGTGCCAGCAGTTTAACCGAAGGCCGAGAGGAGACCCAGTACTTC.

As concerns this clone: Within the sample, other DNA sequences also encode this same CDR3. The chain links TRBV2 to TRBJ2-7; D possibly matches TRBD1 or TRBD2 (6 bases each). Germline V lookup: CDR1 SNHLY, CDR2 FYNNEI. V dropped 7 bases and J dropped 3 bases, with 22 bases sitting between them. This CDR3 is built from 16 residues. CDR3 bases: TGTGCCAGCAACACTATAGGGGGGATGAGTGGCTACGAGCAGTACTTC. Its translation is CASNTIGGMSGYEQYF.

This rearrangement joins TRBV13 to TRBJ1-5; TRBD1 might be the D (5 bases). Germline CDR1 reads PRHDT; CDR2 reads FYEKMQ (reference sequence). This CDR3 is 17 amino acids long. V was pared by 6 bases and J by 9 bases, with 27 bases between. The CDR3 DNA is TGTGCCAGCAGTCGCCCTCGGGACCCCCTACACACAGGGCCCCAGCATTTT. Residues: CASSRPRDPLHTGPQHF.

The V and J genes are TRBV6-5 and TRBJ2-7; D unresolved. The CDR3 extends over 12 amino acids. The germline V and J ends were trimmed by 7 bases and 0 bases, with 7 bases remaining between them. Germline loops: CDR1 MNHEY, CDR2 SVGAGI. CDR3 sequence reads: CASTLSSYEQYF. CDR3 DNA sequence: TGTGCCAGCACTCTGAGCTCCTACGAGCAGTACTTC.

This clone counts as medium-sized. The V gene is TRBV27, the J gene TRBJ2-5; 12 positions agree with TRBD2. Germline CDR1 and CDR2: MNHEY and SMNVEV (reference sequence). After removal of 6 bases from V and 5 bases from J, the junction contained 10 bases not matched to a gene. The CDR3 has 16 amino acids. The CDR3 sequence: CASRRMTSGSRETQYF. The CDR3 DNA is TGTGCCAGCAGGAGAATGACTAGCGGGAGTAGGGAGACCCAGTACTTC.

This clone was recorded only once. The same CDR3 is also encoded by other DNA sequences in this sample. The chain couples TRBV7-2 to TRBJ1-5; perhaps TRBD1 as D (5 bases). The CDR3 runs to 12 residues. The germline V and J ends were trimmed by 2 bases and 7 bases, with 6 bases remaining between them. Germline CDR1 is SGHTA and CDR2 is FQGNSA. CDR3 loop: CASSLWGQPQHF. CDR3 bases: TGTGCCAGCAGCTTATGGGGGCAGCCCCAGCATTTT.

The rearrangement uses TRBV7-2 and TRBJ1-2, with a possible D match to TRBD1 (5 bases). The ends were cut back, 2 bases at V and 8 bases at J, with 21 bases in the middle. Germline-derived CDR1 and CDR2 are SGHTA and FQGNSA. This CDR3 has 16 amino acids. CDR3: CASSLQVGLQPGGYTF. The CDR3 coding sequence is TGTGCCAGCAGCTTACAGGTGGGACTCCAACCGGGGGGCTACACCTTC.

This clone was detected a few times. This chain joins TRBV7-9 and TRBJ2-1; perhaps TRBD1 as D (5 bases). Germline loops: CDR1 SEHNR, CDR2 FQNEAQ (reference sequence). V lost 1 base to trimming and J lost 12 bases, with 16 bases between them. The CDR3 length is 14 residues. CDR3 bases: TGTGCCAGCAGCTTAGGGAACTTGGGAAGGGGGCAGTTCTTC. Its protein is CASSLGNLGRGQFF.

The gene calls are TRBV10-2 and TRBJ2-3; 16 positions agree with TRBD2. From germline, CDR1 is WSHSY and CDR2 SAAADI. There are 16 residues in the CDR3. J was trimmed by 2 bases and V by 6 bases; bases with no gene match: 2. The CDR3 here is CASRGTSGGVTDTQYF. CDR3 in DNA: TGCGCCAGCAGGGGGACTAGCGGGGGGGTCACAGATACGCAGTATTTT.

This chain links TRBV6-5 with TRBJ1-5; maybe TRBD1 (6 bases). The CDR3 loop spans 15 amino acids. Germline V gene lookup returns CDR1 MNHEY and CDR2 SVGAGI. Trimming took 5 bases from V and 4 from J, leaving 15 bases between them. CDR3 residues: CASSPQGIGNQPQHF. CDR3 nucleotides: TGTGCCAGCAGTCCTCAGGGGATCGGGAATCAGCCCCAGCATTTT.

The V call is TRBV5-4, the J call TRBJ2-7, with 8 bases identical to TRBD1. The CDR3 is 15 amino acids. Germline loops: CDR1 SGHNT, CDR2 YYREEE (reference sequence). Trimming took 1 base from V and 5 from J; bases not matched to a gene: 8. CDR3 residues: CASSLTGQGLNEQYF. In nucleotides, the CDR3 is TGTGCCAGCAGCTTGACTGGACAGGGTTTAAACGAGCAGTACTTC.

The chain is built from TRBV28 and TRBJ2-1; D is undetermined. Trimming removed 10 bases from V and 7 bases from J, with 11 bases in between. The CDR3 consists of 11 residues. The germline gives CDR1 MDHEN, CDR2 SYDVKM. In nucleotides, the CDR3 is TGTGCCATCAGGAGTACAAATGAGCAGTTCTTC. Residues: CAIRSTNEQFF.

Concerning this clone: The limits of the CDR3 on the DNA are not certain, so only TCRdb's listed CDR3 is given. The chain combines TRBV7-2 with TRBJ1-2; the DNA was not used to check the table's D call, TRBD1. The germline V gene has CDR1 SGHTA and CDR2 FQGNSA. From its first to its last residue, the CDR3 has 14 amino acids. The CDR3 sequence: CASSFGPGGAGYTF.

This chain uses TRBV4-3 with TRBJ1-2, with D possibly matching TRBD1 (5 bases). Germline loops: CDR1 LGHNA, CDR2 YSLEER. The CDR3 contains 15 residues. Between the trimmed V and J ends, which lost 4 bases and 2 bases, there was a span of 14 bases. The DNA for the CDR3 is TGCGCCAGCAGCCCAGTAGACAGAGCCAACTATGGCTACACCTTC. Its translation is CASSPVDRANYGYTF.